This T cell receptor (beta chain) was found in a study of cytomegalovirus exposure and HLA in healthy donors (dated by TCRdb to 2016 to 2017). Regarding the research as a whole: According to an earlier analysis of 550 to 750 of the donors, 200 million or so T cells yielded 117 million unique TCR beta sequences and approximately 300 Gb of sequence data. Approximately 300 gigabases of sequencing data and tens of millions of unique TCR sequences were included in an early release covering several hundred HLA-typed donors. Of the roughly 400 genotyped donors, approximately 81% were placed in the genetic ancestry cluster associated with self-reported Caucasian donors. The study aimed to test whether cataloging public T cell receptors could reveal signatures of past pathogen exposure. Using immunosequencing, the study profiled T cell repertoires from fewer than 700 subjects and related those repertoires to cytomegalovirus serostatus. Besides the first cohort of under 700 subjects, a separate validation cohort made up of some 110 different subjects was used. To predict cytomegalovirus infection status, the study brought together high-throughput TCR immunosequencing, statistical association of individual TCRs with disease status, and machine learning. In a later analysis, previously published TCR beta repertoires from more than 500 donors were re-analyzed and high-resolution HLA genotyping was added so that TCR occurrence patterns could be studied. In the later analysis, no new phenotypic data were used to find candidate immune exposures; instead, reliance was placed on TCR beta sequences and their occurrence across donors. To decide whether each TCR beta V gene segment behaved as functional or pseudogenic, an earlier analysis of some 600 of the donors relied on high-throughput TCR beta sequencing. Donor age, sex, ethnicity and CMV serostatus were compiled together with the repertoire data. Genome-wide SNP genotypes for about 60% of the 666 donors were used in a later genetic analysis, which treated that subset as a discovery cohort. All discovery cohort repertoires had been generated on a single sequencing platform. Both class I and class II loci were covered by HLA typing, at four-digit resolution. Typing coverage differed by locus: A, B, C, DRB1 and DQB1 were typed in about 620-640 donors, DQA1 in 522, DPA1 in approximately 610, and DPB1 in around 440. A handful of DR-DQ haplotypes were handled as single units for association and clustering because linkage in the cohort was strong. Across about 370 genotyped donors of the cohort, an average of approximately 240,000 unique TCR beta nucleotide sequences per donor were sequenced, and around 20% of those sequences were non-productive. What the study reported, not specific to this receptor: In a later analysis, HLA-associated TCR beta chains were found to be more clonally expanded and to have lower generation probabilities than equally common non-associated chains. The authors suggested that the approach could potentially be generalized to other disease states and immunological phenotypes. Correlated functional status among segregating V segments might reflect linkage disequilibrium, but an unknown experimental factor could not be ruled out. A few of the identified cytomegalovirus-associated TCR beta chains were confirmed in vitro to be specific for cytomegalovirus antigens. A further reported finding was that TCR beta sequences accurately predicted the HLA-A and HLA-B alleles for most subjects in the first cohort. Some IMGT-functional V segments, including TRBV6-2 and TRBV6-3, could not be distinguished by the 87-base-pair reads and were therefore excluded. According to a later analysis, parvovirus B19, influenza, CMV and Epstein-Barr virus appeared linked to several top co-occurrence clusters. The study listed around 160 TCR beta chains as associated with cytomegalovirus. Across donors, most TCR sequences were observed very rarely, whereas some public TCRs were present in many individuals. A later genetic analysis reported fewer N-insertions in productive TCRs among donors in an Asian-associated ancestry cluster than the roughly 700-donor mean. Because counts were too low, approximately 18 rarely observed V segments, including chromosome 9 orphons, were excluded from the earlier analysis of around 590 of the donors. According to a later analysis, most CMV-associated TCR beta chains appeared to be HLA-restricted, and the HLA associations seemed to be driven largely by CMV exposure. A cluster of highly shared sequence variants was judged likely to represent a technical artifact of the sequencing pipeline. At a false discovery rate of 0.05, a later analysis linked some 18,000 TCR beta sequences to specific HLA alleles. A later analysis found that TCR association rates varied across HLA loci, with DRB1 alleles showing the most associated TCRs and HLA-C alleles the fewest. In both the original and validation cohorts, the classifier was reported to diagnose cytomegalovirus status with high specificity and sensitivity. V-gene and J-gene trimming of TCR beta chains was associated with a missense DCLRE1C variant in a later genetic analysis, and the association was replicated in an independent cohort. Because HLA typing was missing for some donors at each locus, association tests included only the typed subset. When HLA alleles, especially DR and DQ, strongly co-occurred, TCR associations were difficult to assign to individual alleles. The presence/absence analyses assumed that sequencing depth was roughly uniform across donors, and that assumption may not be true. This cohort had only TCR beta chains sequenced, and the lack of alpha or paired-chain data limited which features could be detected. An earlier analysis of approximately 500 of the donors showed that most TCR beta V segments appeared in productive rearrangements either about 87% or about 30% of the time, which broadly matched IMGT annotations. CMV serostatus was the only immune exposure information available for the cohort.

As regards this clone: The antigen this receptor binds is unknown. No much larger clonotype is one base removed from it; base qualities were not supplied.

Library generation was performed with the immunoSEQ multiplex PCR assay. For the multiplex PCR, a mixture combining 60 forward primers for TCR Vbeta segments and 13 reverse primers for TCR Jbeta segments was used. The CDR3 region of rearranged TCR beta genes was amplified from genomic DNA by a multiplex PCR assay. On the Illumina HiSeq System, the amplified TCR beta libraries were sequenced as 87-base-pair reads. In the original analysis: In a later analysis, tens of millions of unique TCR beta chains were counted across the roughly 610 repertoires, and roughly 10 million of these chains were shared by at least two donors. Raw reads were error-corrected and collapsed into unique sequences by a nearest-neighbor algorithm in which closely related sequences were merged to remove PCR and sequencing errors. Alignment of CDR3 sequences to IMGT reference sequences was used to assign V, D and J gene segments. For a sequence to be retained, a match of at least six nucleotides was required to both a V gene segment and a J gene segment. A rearrangement was called productive if the CDR3 had no stop codons and remained in frame with V and J, and every other rearrangement was called non-productive. Following IMGT convention, CDR3 was defined as the stretch from the second conserved V-encoded cysteine to the conserved J-encoded phenylalanine. Sequences without an unambiguous match to a single V gene segment were excluded from the earlier analysis of 450 to 750 of the donors. In an earlier analysis of almost 600 of the donors, a V segment was called functional when productive rearrangements were above 56.7%, and segregating when the standard deviation between donors exceeded 5%. A statistical classification framework was developed to diagnose cytomegalovirus status using the catalog of TCR beta chain sequences. A later analysis assigned V and J genes by comparing TCR nucleotide sequences with IMGT/GENE-DB human TR gene sequences. A later analysis assigned CDR3 sequences and most-parsimonious VDJ recombination scenarios with the TCRdist pipeline. In a later analysis, every TCR beta chain was defined by the combination of its CDR3 amino acid sequence and its V-gene family, and reads without a unique V-gene family were dropped. In a later analysis, a few hundred highly shared, low-generation-probability nucleotide sequences were removed to address suspected cross-contamination and a sequencing artifact. A later analysis calculated a clonal expansion index for each public chain from normalized within-repertoire ranks of inferred template counts. In a later analysis, generation probabilities were computed with a VDJ recombination model fitted to out-of-frame rearrangements, and the resulting probabilities were checked against IGoR. In a later analysis, hypergeometric tests were used to score TCR-TCR, TCR-HLA and TCR-CMV co-occurrence, with a repertoire-size bias correction applied to TCR pairs. In a later analysis, false discovery rates were estimated by permuting HLA or CMV assignments 20 times. In a later analysis, co-occurring TCRs were grouped using DBSCAN, with TCRdist sequence similarity added in when clustering inside HLA-allele-positive subsets. Co-occurrence clustering excluded repertoires with fewer than 30,000 or more than 120,000 public chains, plus five with anomalous nucleotide sharing. TCRdb carries this immuneACCESS record with in-frame sequences only. Its versions omit some clonotypes, under half of them owing to an unresolved V gene in the studies checked, with the rest unexplained. V and J calls and clone size follow that table, whereas D and trimming were derived from the DNA. The sample yields roughly 100,000 clones; more than 9.5% were counted once. Roughly 15% of the sample is taken by the ten largest.

The cohort comprised some 700 healthy bone marrow donors. Cohort members were all nominally healthy when sampled, although unrecorded immune exposures were likely present. The donor was CMV seropositive and belonged to the group of about 290 seropositive cohort members. A peripheral blood sample was provided by each donor, and peripheral blood mononuclear cells were used for TCR beta sequencing. Genomic DNA extraction from the blood cell samples was performed with the Qiagen DNeasy Blood Extraction Kit. Deletion took 6 bases off V and 4 bases off J, with a span of 10 bases between the germline ends. The germline V gene specifies MNHEY as CDR1 and SVGAGI as CDR2. The CDR3, from cysteine to phenylalanine, totals 13 residues. The CDR3 DNA has 39 bases and is translated from base 1.

The TCR sequence derives from a man aged 40-49 years in good health and CMV-seropositive. The source material was PBMCs. The chain links TRBV6-5 with TRBJ1-3, with no D gene named confidently. The encoded CDR3 is CASRIHSGNTIYF. The DNA is as follows: TGTGCCAGCAGAATCCACTCGGGAAACACCATATATTTT.